Each of the 21 T cell receptor beta chains below was sequenced from the same sample in a study of T cell responses to AZD1222 COVID-19 vaccine. Sequenced by immunoSEQ multiplex PCR; TCRdb stores in-frame clones only, minus some. This sample has tens of thousands of clones, with roughly 91% found just once. Sequencing was performed on peripheral blood, taken on day 0 of AZD1222 vaccination. The receptor set was obtained from an adult in good health.

The genes are TRBV7-2 and TRBJ2-7; TRBD1 might be the D (6 bases). The V end was cut by 5 bases, the J end by 2 bases, with 13 bases between. Per germline, CDR1 SGHTA and CDR2 FQGNSA. The CDR3 loop spans 14 amino acids. CDR3 bases: TGTGCCAGCAGCCCCCCAGGGGTCGCCTACGAGCAGTACTTC. Translating it yields CASSPPGVAYEQYF.

The CDR3 here is CASSRRGAGVSYEQYF. The CDR3 nucleotides are TGTGCCAGCAGCCGTCGAGGTGCGGGGGTTTCCTACGAGCAGTACTTC. The chain links TRBV13 to TRBJ2-7; the match to TRBD2 covers 7 bases. With 5 bases clipped from V and 1 base from J, the junction kept 11 bases outside the gene matches. Germline-derived CDR1 and CDR2 are PRHDT and FYEKMQ (reference sequence). The CDR3 sequence is 16 residues long. The entire variable domain, with the rest obtained from reference TRBV13 and TRBJ2-7, is as follows: AAGVIQSPRHLIKEKRETATLKCYPIPRHDTVYWYQQGPGQDPQFLISFYEKMQSDKGSIPDRFSAQQFSDYHSELNMSSLELGDSALYFCASSRRGAGVSYEQYFGPGTRLTVT.

The chain couples TRBV10-3 to TRBJ1-2; D remains unclear. The CDR3 extends over 16 amino acids. V was shortened by 0 bases and J by 1 base, with 12 bases between the two germline ends. Germline V gene data show CDR1 as ENHRY and CDR2 as SYGVKD. The CDR3 region has the DNA TGTGCCATCAGTGAGTCTGAAGGAGCCCATAACTATGGCTACACCTTC. Translating gives CAISESEGAHNYGYTF.

The table lists this clone with a count of one. V gene TRBV9 combines with J gene TRBJ2-1, with 9 bases matching TRBD1. V gave up 3 bases and J gave up 14 bases; unmatched junction bases: 9. In germline, CDR1 is SGDLS, CDR2 YYNGEE. This CDR3 has 13 amino acids. The DNA of the CDR3 is TGTGCCAGCAGCGCAGCCTGGACAGGGGAAGAGTTCTTC. Protein: CASSAAWTGEEFF.

The chain couples TRBV30 to TRBJ1-6; 8 bases are a match to TRBD1. The CDR3 covers 15 residues. CDR1 and CDR2 from the germline V gene are GTSNPN and SVGIG (reference sequence). J lost 4 bases, V lost 1 base, and 3 bases had no gene match. CDR3 protein: CAWSGRDRYNSPLHF. CDR3 nucleotide sequence: TGTGCCTGGAGTGGCCGGGACAGGTATAATTCACCCCTCCACTTT.

The chain joins TRBV4-3 to TRBJ2-3, with D unresolved. Germline values: CDR1 LGHNA, CDR2 YSLEER. Trimming shortened V by 2 bases and J by 2 bases, and 5 bases separated the two germline ends. This CDR3 region has 13 residues. The CDR3 reads CASSQSITDTQYF. The CDR3 nucleotides are TGCGCCAGCAGCCAAAGCATCACAGATACGCAGTATTTT.

This chain connects TRBV7-2 to TRBJ1-1; possible D gene TRBD1, 5 bases. Germline loops: CDR1 SGHTA, CDR2 FQGNSA. The CDR3 is 14 residues long. V dropped 3 bases and J dropped 1 base, with 9 bases sitting between them. As DNA, the CDR3 is TGTGCCAGCAGCTTCGGGACTCGGAACACTGAAGCTTTCTTT. Translation: CASSFGTRNTEAFF.

The V gene is TRBV7-8, the J gene TRBJ2-2; 9 bases are shared with TRBD2. This CDR3 spans 17 amino acids. The trim removed 5 bases at V and 5 bases at J, leaving 12 bases unmatched. Per the germline V gene, CDR1 is SGHVS and CDR2 is FQNEAQ. CDR3: CASSPRVAGVKTGELFF. The CDR3 bases are TGTGCCAGCAGCCCCCGTGTAGCGGGGGTAAAAACCGGGGAGCTGTTTTTT.

The DNA of the CDR3 is TGTGCCAGCAGCCAAGATCGTAACCCTGGACAGAAAAACTATAGCAATCAGCCCCAGCATTTT. Its translation is CASSQDRNPGQKNYSNQPQHF. The V gene is TRBV3-1 (or the pseudogene TRBV3-2), the J gene TRBJ1-5; tentative D call: TRBD1 (6 bases). Germline V CDR1 and CDR2: LGHDT, YNNKEL (reference sequence). V lost 0 bases, J lost 0 bases, and 24 bases lay in between. The CDR3 totals 21 residues.

The chain is built from TRBV19 and TRBJ2-2; D unresolved. V was pared by 6 bases and J by 3 bases, with 8 bases between. Germline CDR1 is LNHDA and CDR2 is SQIVND (reference sequence). The CDR3 runs 13 residues. The CDR3 loop is CASSAHYTGELFF. The CDR3 region has the DNA TGTGCCAGTAGCGCCCACTACACCGGGGAGCTGTTTTTT.

This clone was recorded only once. CDR3 DNA: TGTGCCACCAGTGCCCGGGGGGCCATTGAGACCCAGTACTTC. Translation gives CATSARGAIETQYF. V and J are TRBV24-1 and TRBJ2-5; maybe TRBD2 (7 bases). The length of the CDR3 is 14 residues. Germline lookup yields CDR1 KGHDR and CDR2 SFDVKD. Deletions cut 5 bases from V and 5 bases from J, with 14 bases between.

The chain employs TRBV7-8 and TRBJ2-1; 8 bases align to TRBD2. V lost 2 bases to trimming and J lost 5 bases; unmatched junction nucleotides: 5. The germline V gene encodes CDR1 SGHVS and CDR2 FQNEAQ. This CDR3 comprises 15 residues. The CDR3 loop reads CASSLKLAADNEQFF. CDR3 sequence (DNA): TGTGCCAGCAGCTTAAAACTAGCGGCGGACAATGAGCAGTTCTTC.

The chain has TRBV5-8 and TRBJ1-5; D gene unclear. The CDR3 is 13 residues long. Per the germline V gene, CDR1 is SGHTS and CDR2 is YDEGEE. V lost 3 bases, J lost 7 bases, and 11 bases lay in between. CDR3 in amino acids: CASSSGVLQPQHF. CDR3 DNA sequence: TGTGCCAGCAGCTCCGGGGTCCTACAGCCCCAGCATTTT.

This clone was observed a single time. The chain joins TRBV11-3 to TRBJ2-2; 8 nucleotides line up with TRBD1. Germline V lookup: CDR1 SGHNT, CDR2 YENEEA. The CDR3 is 16 amino acids. The J segment lost 1 base and the V segment lost 3 bases, leaving 4 bases of the junction unmatched. Here the CDR3 reads CASSFSGTGNTGELFF. CDR3 coding DNA: TGTGCCAGCAGCTTCTCCGGGACAGGGAACACCGGGGAGCTGTTTTTT. Complete variable domain (other parts from reference TRBV11-3 and TRBJ2-2): EAGVVQSPRYKIIEKKQPVAFWCNPISGHNTLYWYLQNLGQGPELLIRYENEEAVDDSQLPKDRFSAERLKGVDSTLKIQPAELGDSAVYLCASSFSGTGNTGELFFGEGSRLTVL.

This chain joins TRBV19 and TRBJ1-1; TRBD1 is a possible D gene (5 bases). Between the trimmed V and J ends, which lost 8 bases and 0 bases, there was a span of 16 bases. The CDR3 contains 15 residues. From germline, CDR1 is LNHDA and CDR2 SQIVND (reference sequence). The CDR3 sequence: CASSVQSTVNTEAFF. In nucleotides, the CDR3 is TGTGCCAGTTCCGTCCAATCGACAGTGAACACTGAAGCTTTCTTT. Complete variable domain (other parts from reference TRBV19 and TRBJ1-1): DGGITQSPKYLFRKEGQNVTLSCEQNLNHDAMYWYRQDPGQGLRLIYYSQIVNDFQKGDIAEGYSVSREKKESFPLTVTSAQKNPTAFYLCASSVQSTVNTEAFFGQGTRLTVV.

J is TRBJ1-4 and V is TRBV5-1, with D maybe TRBD1 (6 bases). The CDR3 sequence is 13 residues long. The V gene lost 4 bases and the J gene lost 8 bases, with 12 bases spanning the gap. Germline V CDR1 and CDR2: SGHRS, YFSETQ. The DNA for the CDR3 is TGCGCCAGCAGCGCGGGGACAAGGGAAAAACTGTTTTTT. Its translation is CASSAGTREKLFF.

This clone occurred a few times. CDR3 in amino acids: CASSVGGRSVDEQFF. The CDR3 coding sequence is TGTGCCAGCAGCGTGGGGGGCCGATCTGTAGATGAGCAGTTCTTC. The rearrangement uses TRBV9 and TRBJ2-1; D is tentatively TRBD1 or TRBD2 (6 bases each). The germline V gene encodes CDR1 SGDLS and CDR2 YYNGEE. The V end lost 2 bases, the J end lost 8 bases, and 17 bases lay between the germline ends. This CDR3 region has 15 residues.

V gene TRBV2 combines with J gene TRBJ2-3; D is uncertain. CDR3 length: 11 residues. Germline values: CDR1 SNHLY, CDR2 FYNNEI. The V gene lost 7 bases and the J gene lost 5 bases, with 7 bases spanning the gap. CDR3 sequence (DNA): TGTGCCAGCACCCGCGAAGATACGCAGTATTTT. Protein product: CASTREDTQYF.

The V call is TRBV5-1, the J call TRBJ1-6, with D uncertain. Germline CDR1 reads SGHRS; CDR2 reads YFSETQ. The length of the CDR3 is 15 residues. V was cut by 5 bases and J by 5 bases, with 14 bases left in between. The DNA for the CDR3 is TGCGCCAGCAGTTTTCGGACTGAGGATAATTCACCCCTCCACTTT. Translation gives CASSFRTEDNSPLHF.

The V and J genes are TRBV9 and TRBJ1-1; D may be TRBD1 (5 bases). The CDR3 sequence is 15 residues long. Germline loops: CDR1 SGDLS, CDR2 YYNGEE. Trimming stripped 0 bases from V and 4 bases from J, with 13 bases between. CDR3 sequence: CASSVGGTTPTEAFF. The CDR3, as DNA: TGTGCCAGCAGCGTAGGCGGGACTACCCCCACTGAAGCTTTCTTT.

The V call is TRBV30, the J call TRBJ2-7; 7 positions match TRBD1. The V gene end was trimmed by 2 bases and the J gene end by 2 bases; junction bases not matched to a gene: 3. Germline assignment: CDR1 GTSNPN and CDR2 SVGIG (reference sequence). This CDR3 region has 13 residues. The CDR3 is CAWSYRGTYEQYF. CDR3 coding DNA: TGTGCCTGGAGTTACAGGGGAACCTACGAGCAGTACTTC.